Presented here are 4 T cell receptor beta chains from one specimen sequenced in a study of cytomegalovirus exposure and HLA in healthy donors. The PCR made use of 60 Vbeta and 13 Jbeta primers. The table came from immunoSEQ multiplex PCR; TCRdb's copy has only in-frame clones and leaves some out. The sample yields some 78,000 clones, over 70% seen once. Sequencing was performed on PBMCs. These receptors were taken from a man aged 35 to 55 in good health and CMV-seropositive.

This clone was counted between two and nine times. The gene calls are TRBV10-3 and TRBJ1-6, with D possibly matching TRBD1 (6 bases). Germline assignment: CDR1 ENHRY and CDR2 SYGVKD. The CDR3 has 13 residues. V dropped 3 bases and J dropped 10 bases, with 10 bases sitting between them. CDR3 amino acids: CAISDTGNSPLHF. The CDR3 nucleotides read TGTGCCATCAGTGATACAGGGAACTCACCCCTCCACTTT.

This sequence joins TRBV28 and TRBJ1-2, with 7 positions matching TRBD1. This CDR3 comprises 14 residues. After removal of 7 bases from V and 4 bases from J, the junction contained 9 bases not matched to a gene. Germline V gives CDR1 MDHEN, CDR2 SYDVKM. CDR3 sequence reads: CASTQYRDSYGYTF. CDR3 DNA: TGTGCCAGCACACAATACCGGGACAGCTATGGCTACACCTTC.

The rearrangement uses TRBV6-5 and TRBJ1-1, with D uncertain. The germline V and J ends were trimmed by 7 bases and 1 base, with 10 bases remaining between them. The CDR3 is 13 residues long. Looked up from germline, CDR1 is MNHEY and CDR2 is SVGAGI. CDR3 loop: CASTRAENTEAFF. The CDR3 DNA sequence: TGTGCCAGCACGAGGGCGGAGAACACTGAAGCTTTCTTT.

The CDR3 sequence is CAWSPGQALTDTQYF. Written as DNA, the CDR3 is TGTGCCTGGAGTCCTGGACAGGCCCTCACAGATACGCAGTATTTT. The chain recombines TRBV30 with TRBJ2-3; 7 bases agree with TRBD1. The trim removed 2 bases at V and 2 bases at J, leaving 7 bases unmatched. CDR3 length equals 15 residues. Per the germline V gene, CDR1 is GTSNPN and CDR2 is SVGIG (reference sequence). The entire variable domain, with the rest obtained from reference TRBV30 and TRBJ2-3, is as follows: SQTIHQWPATLVQPVGSPLSLECTVEGTSNPNLYWYRQAAGRGLQLLFYSVGIGQISSEVPQNLSASRPQDRQFILSSKKLLLSDSGFYLCAWSPGQALTDTQYFGPGTRLTVL.